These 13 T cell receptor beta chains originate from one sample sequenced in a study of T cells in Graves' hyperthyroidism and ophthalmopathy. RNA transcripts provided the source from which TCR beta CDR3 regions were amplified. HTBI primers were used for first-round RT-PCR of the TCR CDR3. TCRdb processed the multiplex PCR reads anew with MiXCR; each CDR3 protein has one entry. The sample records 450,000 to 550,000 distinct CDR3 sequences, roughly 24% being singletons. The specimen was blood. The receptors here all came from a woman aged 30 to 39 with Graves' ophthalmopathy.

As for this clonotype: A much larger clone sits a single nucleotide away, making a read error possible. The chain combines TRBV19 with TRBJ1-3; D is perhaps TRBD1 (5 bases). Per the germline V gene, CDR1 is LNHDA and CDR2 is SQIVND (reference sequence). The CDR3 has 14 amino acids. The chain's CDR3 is CSSRPSGQGNTIYF. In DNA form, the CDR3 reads TGTTCCAGTAGGCCCTCGGGGCAAGGAAACACCATATATTTT. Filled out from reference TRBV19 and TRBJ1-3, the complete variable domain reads DGGITQSPKYLFRKEGQNVTLSCEQNLNHDAMYWYRQDPGQGLRLIYYSQIVNDFQKGDIAEGYSVSREKKESFPLTVTSAQKNPTAFYLCSSRPSGQGNTIYFGEGSWLTVV.

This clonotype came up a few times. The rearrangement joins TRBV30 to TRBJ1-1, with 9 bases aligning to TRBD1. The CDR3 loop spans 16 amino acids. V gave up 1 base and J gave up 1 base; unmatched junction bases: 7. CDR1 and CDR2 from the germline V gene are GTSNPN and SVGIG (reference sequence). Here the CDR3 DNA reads TGTGCCTGGAGTGGCGGACAGGGGCGGAGGAACACTGAAGCTTTCTTT. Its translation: CAWSGGQGRRNTEAFF. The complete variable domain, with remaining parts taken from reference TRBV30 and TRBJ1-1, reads SQTIHQWPATLVQPVGSPLSLECTVEGTSNPNLYWYRQAAGRGLQLLFYSVGIGQISSEVPQNLSASRPQDRQFILSSKKLLLSDSGFYLCAWSGGQGRRNTEAFFGQGTRLTVV.

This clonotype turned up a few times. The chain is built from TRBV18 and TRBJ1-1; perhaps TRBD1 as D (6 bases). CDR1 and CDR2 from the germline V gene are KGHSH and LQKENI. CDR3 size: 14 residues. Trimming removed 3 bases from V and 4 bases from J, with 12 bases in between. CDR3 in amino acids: CASSPDSGVTEAFF. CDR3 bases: TGTGCCAGCTCACCGGACAGTGGAGTCACTGAAGCTTTCTTT.

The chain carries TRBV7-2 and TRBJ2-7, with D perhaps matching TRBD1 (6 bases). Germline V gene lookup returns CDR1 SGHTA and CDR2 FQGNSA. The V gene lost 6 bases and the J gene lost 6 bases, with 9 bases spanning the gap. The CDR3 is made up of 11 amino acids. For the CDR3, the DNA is TGTGCCAGCAGACGGGACACCGAGCAGTACTTC. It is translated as CASRRDTEQYF.

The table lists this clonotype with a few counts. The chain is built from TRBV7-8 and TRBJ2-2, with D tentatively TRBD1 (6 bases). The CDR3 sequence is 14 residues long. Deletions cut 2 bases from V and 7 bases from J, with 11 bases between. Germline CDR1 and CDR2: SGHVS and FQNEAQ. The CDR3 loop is CASSLTGWYGELFF. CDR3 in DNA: TGTGCCAGCAGCTTAACAGGGTGGTACGGGGAGCTGTTTTTT.

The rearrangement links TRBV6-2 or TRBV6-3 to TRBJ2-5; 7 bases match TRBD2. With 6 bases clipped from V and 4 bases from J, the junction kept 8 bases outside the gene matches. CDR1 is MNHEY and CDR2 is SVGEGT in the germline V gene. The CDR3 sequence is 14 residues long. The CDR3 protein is CASRPAGTGETQYF. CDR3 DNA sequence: TGTGCCAGCAGACCAGCGGGAACTGGAGAGACCCAGTACTTC.

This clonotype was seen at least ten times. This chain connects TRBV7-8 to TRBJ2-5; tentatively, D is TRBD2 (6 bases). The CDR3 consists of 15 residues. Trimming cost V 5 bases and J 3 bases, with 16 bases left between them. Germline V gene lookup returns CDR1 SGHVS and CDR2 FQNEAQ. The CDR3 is CASSVWGGAEETQYF. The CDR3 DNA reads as TGTGCCAGCAGCGTCTGGGGCGGGGCTGAAGAGACCCAGTACTTC.

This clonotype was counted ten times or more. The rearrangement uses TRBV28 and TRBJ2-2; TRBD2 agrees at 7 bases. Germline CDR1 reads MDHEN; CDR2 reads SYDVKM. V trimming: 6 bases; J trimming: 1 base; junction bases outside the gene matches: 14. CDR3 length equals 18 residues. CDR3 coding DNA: TGTGCCAGCAGCTCAGACTTCGGCGAGCGGGGGAACACCGGGGAGCTGTTTTTT. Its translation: CASSSDFGERGNTGELFF.

The CDR3 DNA reads TGTGCCAGCAGTGAAGTAGCATGGGCTTTCTTT. Translation: CASSEVAWAFF. This chain connects TRBV6-1 to TRBJ1-1; D uncertain. Germline V gene sequence: CDR1 MNHNS, CDR2 SASEGT. Trimming removed 1 base at V and 11 bases at J, with 8 bases between. The CDR3 loop spans 11 amino acids.

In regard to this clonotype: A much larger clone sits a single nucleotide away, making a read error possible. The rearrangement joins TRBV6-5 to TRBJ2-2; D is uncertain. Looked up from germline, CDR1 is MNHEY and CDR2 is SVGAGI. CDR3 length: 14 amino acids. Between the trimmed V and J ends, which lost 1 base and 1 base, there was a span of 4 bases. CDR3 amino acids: CASSYFGNTGELFF. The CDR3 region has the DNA TGTGCCAGCAGTTACTTTGGGAACACCGGGGAGCTGTTTTTT.

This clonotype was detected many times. The CDR3 is CAILGPGMHFF. As DNA, the CDR3 is TGTGCCATACTGGGACCGGGGATGCACTTCTTT. V and J are TRBV30 and TRBJ1-1; D might be TRBD1 (5 bases). The germline CDR1 and CDR2 sequences are GTSNPN and SVGIG (reference sequence). Trimming pared 8 bases from V and 14 bases from J, leaving 21 bases between. This CDR3 region has 11 residues.

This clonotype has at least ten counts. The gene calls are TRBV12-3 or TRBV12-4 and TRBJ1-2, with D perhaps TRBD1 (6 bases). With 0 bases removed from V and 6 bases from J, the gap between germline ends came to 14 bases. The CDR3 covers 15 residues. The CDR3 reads CASSLAHGGFNGYTF. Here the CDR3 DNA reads TGTGCCAGCAGTTTAGCGCATGGGGGCTTTAATGGCTACACCTTC.

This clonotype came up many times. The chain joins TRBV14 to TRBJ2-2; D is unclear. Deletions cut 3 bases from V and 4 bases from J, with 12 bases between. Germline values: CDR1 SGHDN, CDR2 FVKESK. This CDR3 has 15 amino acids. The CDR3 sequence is CASSHGLTATGELFF. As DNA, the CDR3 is TGTGCCAGCAGCCATGGTCTAACGGCCACCGGGGAGCTGTTTTTT.